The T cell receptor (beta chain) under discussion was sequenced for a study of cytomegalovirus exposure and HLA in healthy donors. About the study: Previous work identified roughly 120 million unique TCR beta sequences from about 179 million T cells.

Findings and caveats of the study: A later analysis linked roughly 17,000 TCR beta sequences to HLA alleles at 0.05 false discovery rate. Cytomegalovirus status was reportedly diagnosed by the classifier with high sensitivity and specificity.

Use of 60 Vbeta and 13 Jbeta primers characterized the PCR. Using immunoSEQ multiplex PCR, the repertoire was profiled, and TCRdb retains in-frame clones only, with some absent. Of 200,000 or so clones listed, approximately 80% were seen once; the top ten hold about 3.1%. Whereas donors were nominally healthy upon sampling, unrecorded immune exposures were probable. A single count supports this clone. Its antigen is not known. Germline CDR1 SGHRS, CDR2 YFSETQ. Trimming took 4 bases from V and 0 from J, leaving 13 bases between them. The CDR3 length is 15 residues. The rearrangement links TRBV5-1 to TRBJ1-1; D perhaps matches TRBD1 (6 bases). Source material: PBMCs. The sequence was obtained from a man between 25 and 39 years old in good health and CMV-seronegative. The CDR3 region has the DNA TGCGCCAGCAGCCCCCGGGGGGGCCTGAACACTGAAGCTTTCTTT. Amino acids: CASSPRGGLNTEAFF.